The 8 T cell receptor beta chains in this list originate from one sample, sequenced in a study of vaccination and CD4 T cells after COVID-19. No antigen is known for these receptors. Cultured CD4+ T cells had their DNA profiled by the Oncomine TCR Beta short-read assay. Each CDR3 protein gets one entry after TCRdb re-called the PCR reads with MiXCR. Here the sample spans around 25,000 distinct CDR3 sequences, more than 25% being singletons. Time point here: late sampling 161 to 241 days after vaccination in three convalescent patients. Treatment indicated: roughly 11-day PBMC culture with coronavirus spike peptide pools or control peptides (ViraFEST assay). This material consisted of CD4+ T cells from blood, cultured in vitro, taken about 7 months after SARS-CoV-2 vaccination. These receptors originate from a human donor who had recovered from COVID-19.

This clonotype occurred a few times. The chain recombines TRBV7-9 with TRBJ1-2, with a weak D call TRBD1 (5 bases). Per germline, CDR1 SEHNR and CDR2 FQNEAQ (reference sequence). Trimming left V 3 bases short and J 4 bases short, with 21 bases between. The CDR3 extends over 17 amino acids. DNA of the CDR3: TGTGCCAGCAGCTTTGAAATTGGGCAGGGCGGATTCTATGGCTACACCTTC. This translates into CASSFEIGQGGFYGYTF.

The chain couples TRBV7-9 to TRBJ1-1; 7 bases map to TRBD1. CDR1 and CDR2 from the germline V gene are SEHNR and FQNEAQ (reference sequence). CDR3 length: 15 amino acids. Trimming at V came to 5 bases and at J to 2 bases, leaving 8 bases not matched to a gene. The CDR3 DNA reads TGTGCCAGCAGCCTATCCAGGGGGACAAACACTGAAGCTTTCTTT. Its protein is CASSLSRGTNTEAFF.

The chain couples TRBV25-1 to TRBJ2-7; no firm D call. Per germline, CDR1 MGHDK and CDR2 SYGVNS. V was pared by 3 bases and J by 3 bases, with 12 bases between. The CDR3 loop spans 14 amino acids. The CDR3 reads CASSDVEVNYEQYF. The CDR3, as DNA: TGTGCCAGCAGTGACGTAGAGGTAAACTACGAGCAGTACTTC.

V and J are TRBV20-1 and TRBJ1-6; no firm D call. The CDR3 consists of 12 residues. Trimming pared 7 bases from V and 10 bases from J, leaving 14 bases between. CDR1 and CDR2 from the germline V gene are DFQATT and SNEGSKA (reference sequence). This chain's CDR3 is CSVRGPSSPLHF. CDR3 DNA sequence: TGCAGTGTCAGAGGTCCAAGCTCACCCCTCCACTTT.

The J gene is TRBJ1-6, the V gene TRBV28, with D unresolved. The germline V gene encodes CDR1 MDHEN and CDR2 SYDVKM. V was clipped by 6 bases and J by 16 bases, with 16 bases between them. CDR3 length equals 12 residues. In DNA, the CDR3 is TGTGCCAGCAGCACCACGGGGTCCGGGCTCCACTTT. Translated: CASSTTGSGLHF. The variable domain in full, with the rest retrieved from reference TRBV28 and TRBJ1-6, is DVKVTQSSRYLVKRTGEKVFLECVQDMDHENMFWYRQDPGLGLRLIYFSYDVKMKEKGDIPEGYSVSREKKERFSLILESASTNQTSMYLCASSTTGSGLHFGNGTRLTVT.

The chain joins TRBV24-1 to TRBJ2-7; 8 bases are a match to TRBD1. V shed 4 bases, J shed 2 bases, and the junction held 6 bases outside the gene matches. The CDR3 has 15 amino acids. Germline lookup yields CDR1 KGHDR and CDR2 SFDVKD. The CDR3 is CATSDPWDRPYEQYF. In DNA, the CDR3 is TGTGCCACCAGTGACCCCTGGGACAGGCCCTACGAGCAGTACTTC.

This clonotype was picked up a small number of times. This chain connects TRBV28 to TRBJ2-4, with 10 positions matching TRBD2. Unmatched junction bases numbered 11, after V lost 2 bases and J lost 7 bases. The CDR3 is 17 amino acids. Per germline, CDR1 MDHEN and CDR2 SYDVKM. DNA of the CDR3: TGTGCCAGCAGTTTAGATTGGGCTAGCGGGAGTTCGAACATTCAGTACTTC. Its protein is CASSLDWASGSSNIQYF.

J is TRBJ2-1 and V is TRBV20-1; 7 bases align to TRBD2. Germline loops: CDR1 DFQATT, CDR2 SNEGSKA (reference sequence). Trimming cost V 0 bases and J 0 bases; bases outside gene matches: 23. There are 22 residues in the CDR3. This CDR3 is CSARDWGTTSSGRGGSYNEQFF. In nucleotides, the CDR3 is TGCAGTGCTAGAGATTGGGGGACTACATCAAGCGGTCGTGGGGGCTCCTACAATGAGCAGTTCTTC.